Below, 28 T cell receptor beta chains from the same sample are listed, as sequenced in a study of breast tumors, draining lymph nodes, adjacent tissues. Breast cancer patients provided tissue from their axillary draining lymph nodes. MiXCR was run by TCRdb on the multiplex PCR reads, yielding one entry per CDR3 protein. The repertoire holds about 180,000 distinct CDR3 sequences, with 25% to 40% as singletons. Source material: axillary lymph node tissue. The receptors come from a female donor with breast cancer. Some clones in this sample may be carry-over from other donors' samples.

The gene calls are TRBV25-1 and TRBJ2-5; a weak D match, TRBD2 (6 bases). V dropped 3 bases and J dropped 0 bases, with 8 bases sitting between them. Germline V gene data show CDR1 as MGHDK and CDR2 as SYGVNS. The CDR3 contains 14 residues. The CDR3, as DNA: TGTGCCAGCAGTGACTGGAGGGACCAAGAGACCCAGTACTTC. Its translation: CASSDWRDQETQYF.

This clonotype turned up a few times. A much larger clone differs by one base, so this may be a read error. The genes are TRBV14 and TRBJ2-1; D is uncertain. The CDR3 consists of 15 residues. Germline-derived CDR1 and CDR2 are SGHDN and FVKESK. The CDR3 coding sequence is TGTGCCAGCAGCCAAGAAATGGTAGGGTTGGGTGAGCCGTTCTTC. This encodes CASSQEMVGLGEPFF. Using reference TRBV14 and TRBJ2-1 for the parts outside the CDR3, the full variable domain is EAGVTQFPSHSVIEKGQTVTLRCDPISGHDNLYWYRRVMGKEIKFLLHFVKESKQDESGMPNNRFLAERTGGTYSTLKVQPAELEDSGVYFCASSQEMVGLGEPFFGPGTRLTVL.

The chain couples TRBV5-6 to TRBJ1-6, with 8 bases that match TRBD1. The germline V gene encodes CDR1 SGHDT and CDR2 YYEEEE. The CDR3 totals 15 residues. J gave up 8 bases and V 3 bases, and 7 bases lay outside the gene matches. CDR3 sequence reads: CASSSRQGPDSPLHF. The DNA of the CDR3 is TGTGCCAGCAGCTCCAGACAGGGGCCGGATTCACCCCTCCACTTT.

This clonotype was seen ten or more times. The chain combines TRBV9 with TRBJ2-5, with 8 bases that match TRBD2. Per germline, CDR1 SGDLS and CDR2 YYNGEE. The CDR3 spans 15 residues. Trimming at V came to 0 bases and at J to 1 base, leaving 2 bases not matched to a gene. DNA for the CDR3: TGTGCCAGCAGCGTAGCCGCGGGGGGCCAAGAGACCCAGTACTTC. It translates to CASSVAAGGQETQYF.

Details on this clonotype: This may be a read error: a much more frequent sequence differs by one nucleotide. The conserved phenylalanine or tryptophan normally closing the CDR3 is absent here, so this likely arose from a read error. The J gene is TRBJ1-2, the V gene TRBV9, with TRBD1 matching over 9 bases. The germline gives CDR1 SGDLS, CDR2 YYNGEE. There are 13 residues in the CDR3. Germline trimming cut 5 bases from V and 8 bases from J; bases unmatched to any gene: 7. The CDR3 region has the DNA TGTGCCAGCAGTCCCGGGACAGGGTACGGCTACACCTCC. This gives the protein CASSPGTGYGYTS.

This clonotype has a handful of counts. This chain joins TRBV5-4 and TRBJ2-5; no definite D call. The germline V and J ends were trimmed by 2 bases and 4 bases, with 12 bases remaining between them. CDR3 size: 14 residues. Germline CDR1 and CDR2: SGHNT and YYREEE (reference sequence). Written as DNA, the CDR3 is TGTGCCAGCAGCTTCTTCCGGGCCGGAGAGACCCAGTACTTC. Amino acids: CASSFFRAGETQYF. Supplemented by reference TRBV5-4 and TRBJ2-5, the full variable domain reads ETGVTQSPTHLIKTRGQQVTLRCSSQSGHNTVSWYQQALGQGPQFIFQYYREEENGRGNFPPRFSGLQFPNYSSELNVNALELDDSALYLCASSFFRAGETQYFGPGTRLLVL.

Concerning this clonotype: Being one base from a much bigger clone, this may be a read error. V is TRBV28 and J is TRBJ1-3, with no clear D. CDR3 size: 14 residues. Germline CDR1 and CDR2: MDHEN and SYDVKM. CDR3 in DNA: TGTGCCAGCAGTTTATACGCCTCTGGAAGCACCATATATTTT. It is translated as CASSLYASGSTIYF.

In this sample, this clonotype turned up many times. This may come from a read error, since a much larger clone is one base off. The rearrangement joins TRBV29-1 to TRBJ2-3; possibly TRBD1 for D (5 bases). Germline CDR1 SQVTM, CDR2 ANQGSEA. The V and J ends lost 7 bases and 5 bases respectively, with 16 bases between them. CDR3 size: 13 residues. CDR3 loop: CSAQGLVGDTQYF. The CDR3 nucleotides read TGCAGCGCTCAGGGTCTAGTGGGAGATACGCAGTATTTT.

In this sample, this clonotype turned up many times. The CDR3 DNA reads TGTGCCAGCAGCGTGCAGCAGCAGCCCTTACAAGAGACCCAGTACTTC. Encoded protein: CASSVQQQPLQETQYF. The chain joins TRBV5-6 to TRBJ2-5; D is ambiguous. With 4 bases removed from V and 2 bases from J, the gap between germline ends came to 18 bases. Germline CDR1 is SGHDT and CDR2 is YYEEEE. This CDR3 spans 16 amino acids. Together with reference TRBV5-6 and TRBJ2-5, the CDR3 gives the full variable domain: DAGVTQSPTHLIKTRGQQVTLRCSPKSGHDTVSWYQQALGQGPQFIFQYYEEEERQRGNFPDRFSGHQFPNYSSELNVNALLLGDSALYLCASSVQQQPLQETQYFGPGTRLLVL.

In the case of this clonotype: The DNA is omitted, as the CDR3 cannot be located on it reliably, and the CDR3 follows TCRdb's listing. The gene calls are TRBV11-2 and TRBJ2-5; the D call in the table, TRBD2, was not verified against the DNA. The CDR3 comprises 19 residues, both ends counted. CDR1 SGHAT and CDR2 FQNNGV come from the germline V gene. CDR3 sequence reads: CASSFYICSARTHQETQYF.

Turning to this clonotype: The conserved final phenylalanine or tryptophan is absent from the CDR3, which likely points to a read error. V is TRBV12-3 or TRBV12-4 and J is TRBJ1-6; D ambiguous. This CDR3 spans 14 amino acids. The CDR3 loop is CVSSPRTGNSPLHL. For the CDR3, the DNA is TGTGTCAGCAGTCCCCGGACGGGGAATTCACCCCTCCACCTT.

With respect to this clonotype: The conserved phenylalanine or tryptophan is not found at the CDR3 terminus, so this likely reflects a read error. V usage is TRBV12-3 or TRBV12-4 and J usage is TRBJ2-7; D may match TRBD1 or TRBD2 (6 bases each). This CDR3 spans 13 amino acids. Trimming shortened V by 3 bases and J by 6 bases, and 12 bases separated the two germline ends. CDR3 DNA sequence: TGTGCCAGCAGTTTCCAACGGGGGCTCGAGCAGTACCTC. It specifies CASSFQRGLEQYL.

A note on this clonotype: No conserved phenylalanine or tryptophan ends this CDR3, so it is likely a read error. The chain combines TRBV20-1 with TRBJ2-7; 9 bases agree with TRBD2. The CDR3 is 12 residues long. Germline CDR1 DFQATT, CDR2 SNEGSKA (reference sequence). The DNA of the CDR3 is TGCGGTGCTAGAGGACTAGCGTACGAGCAGTACATC. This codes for CGARGLAYEQYI.

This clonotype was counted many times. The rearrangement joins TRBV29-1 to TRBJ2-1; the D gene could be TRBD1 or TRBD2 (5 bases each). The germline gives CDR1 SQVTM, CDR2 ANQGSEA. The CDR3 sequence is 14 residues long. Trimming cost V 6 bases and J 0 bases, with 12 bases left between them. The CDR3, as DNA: TGCAGCGTGGCCGGGACCACCTCCTACAATGAGCAGTTCTTC. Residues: CSVAGTTSYNEQFF.

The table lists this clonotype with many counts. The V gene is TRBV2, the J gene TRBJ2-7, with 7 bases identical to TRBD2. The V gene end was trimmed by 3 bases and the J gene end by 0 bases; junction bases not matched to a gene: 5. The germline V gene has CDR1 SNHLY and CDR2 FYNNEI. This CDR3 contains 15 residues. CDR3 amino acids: CASSDRTGGSYEQYF. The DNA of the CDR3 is TGTGCCAGCAGTGATAGAACGGGGGGCTCCTACGAGCAGTACTTC.

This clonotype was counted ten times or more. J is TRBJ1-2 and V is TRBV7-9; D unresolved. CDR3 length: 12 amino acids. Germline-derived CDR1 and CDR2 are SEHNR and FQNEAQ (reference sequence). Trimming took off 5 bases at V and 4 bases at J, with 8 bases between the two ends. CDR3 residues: CASSPPGYGYTF. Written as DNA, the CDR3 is TGTGCCAGCAGCCCGCCCGGCTATGGCTACACCTTC.

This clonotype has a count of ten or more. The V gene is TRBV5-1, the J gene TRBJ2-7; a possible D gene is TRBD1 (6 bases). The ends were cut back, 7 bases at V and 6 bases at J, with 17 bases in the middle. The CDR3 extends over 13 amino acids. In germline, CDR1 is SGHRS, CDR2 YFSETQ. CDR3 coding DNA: TGCGCCAGCTCCCGAATATCAGGGGCCGAGCAGTACTTC. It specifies CASSRISGAEQYF.

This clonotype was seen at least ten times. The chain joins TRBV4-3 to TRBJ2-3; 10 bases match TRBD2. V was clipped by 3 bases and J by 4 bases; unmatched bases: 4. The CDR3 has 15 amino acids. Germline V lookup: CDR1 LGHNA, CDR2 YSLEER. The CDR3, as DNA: TGCGCCAGCAGCCACGGACTAGCGGCACCAGATACGCAGTATTTT. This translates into CASSHGLAAPDTQYF.

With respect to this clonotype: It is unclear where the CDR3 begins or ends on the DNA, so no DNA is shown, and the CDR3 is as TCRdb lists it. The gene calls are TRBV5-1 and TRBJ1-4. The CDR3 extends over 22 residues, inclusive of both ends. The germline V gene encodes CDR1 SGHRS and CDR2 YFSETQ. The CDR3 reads CASSPTTGTSLEQFFGPEKLFF.

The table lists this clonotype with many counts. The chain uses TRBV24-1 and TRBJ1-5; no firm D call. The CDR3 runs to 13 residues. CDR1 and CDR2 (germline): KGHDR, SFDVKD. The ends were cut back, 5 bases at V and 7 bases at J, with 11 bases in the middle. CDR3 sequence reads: CATSVSRGQPQHF. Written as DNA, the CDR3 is TGTGCCACCAGTGTGTCCAGAGGGCAGCCCCAGCATTTT.

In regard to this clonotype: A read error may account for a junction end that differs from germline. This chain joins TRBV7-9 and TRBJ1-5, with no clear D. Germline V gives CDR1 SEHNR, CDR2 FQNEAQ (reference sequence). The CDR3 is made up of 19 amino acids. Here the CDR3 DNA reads TGTGCCAGCAGCGTTAGGACCTACCAAGCCCCTTATAGCAATCAGCCCCGGCATTTT. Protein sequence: CASSVRTYQAPYSNQPRHF.

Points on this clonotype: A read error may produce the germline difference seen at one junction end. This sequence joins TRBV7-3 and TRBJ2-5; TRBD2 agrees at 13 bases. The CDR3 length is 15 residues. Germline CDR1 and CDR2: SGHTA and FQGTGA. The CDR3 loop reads CASTSLAGGRETQHF. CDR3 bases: TGTGCCAGCACCTCACTAGCGGGGGGGCGAGAGACCCAGCACTTC.

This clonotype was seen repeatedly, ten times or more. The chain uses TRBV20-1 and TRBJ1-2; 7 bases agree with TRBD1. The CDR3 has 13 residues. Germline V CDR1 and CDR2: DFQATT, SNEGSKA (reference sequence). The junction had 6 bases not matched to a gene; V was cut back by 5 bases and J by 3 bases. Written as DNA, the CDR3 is TGCAGTGCTCCTTCCGGGACAGACTATGGCTACACCTTC. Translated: CSAPSGTDYGYTF.

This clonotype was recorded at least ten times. The CDR3 is CATSRDKRDRYFQEQFF. The CDR3 DNA reads as TGTGCCACCAGCAGAGATAAACGGGACCGCTACTTCCAGGAGCAGTTCTTC. The chain uses TRBV15 and TRBJ2-1; D possibly uses TRBD1 or TRBD2 (5 bases each). The germline CDR1 and CDR2 sequences are LNHNV and YYDKDF (reference sequence). Trimming removed 0 bases from V and 10 bases from J, with 22 bases in between. The CDR3 length is 17 residues.

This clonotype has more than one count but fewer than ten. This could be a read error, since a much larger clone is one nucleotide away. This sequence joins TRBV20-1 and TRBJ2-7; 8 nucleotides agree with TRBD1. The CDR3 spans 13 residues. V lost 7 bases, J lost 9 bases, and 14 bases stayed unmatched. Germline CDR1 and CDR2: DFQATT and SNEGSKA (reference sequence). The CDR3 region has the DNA TGCAGTGGAGTGACAGGGGACTCCGCCGCGCAGTACTTC. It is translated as CSGVTGDSAAQYF.

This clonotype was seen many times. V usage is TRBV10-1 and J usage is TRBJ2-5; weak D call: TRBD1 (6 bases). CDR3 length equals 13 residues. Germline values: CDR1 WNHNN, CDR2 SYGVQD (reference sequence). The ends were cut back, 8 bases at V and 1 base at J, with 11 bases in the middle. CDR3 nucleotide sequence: TGCGCCAGCTCCAGGGACACCCAAGAGACCCAGTACTTC. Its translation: CASSRDTQETQYF.

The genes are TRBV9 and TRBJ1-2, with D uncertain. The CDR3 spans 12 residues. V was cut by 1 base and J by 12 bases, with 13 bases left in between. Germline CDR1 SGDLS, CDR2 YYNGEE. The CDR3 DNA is TGTGCCAGCAGCGTATCCGGGTCTGGAAACACCTTC. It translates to CASSVSGSGNTF.

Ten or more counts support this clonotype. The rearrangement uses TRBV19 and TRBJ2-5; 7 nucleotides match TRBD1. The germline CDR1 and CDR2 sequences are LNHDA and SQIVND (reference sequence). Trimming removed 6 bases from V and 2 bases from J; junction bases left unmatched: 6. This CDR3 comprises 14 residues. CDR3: CASRRTGAQETQYF. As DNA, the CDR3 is TGTGCCAGTAGAAGGACAGGTGCTCAAGAGACCCAGTACTTC.